These T cell receptor beta chains were read from a single sample in a study of blood T cell repertoires in COVID-19. Generated by immunoSEQ multiplex PCR, the TCRdb table keeps only in-frame clones and is missing some. Of some 29,000 clones listed, roughly 87% are singletons. The sample taken for sequencing was peripheral blood. Receptors originate from a human donor in a cohort sampled during active COVID-19. The CDR3 runs from the conserved cysteine through the conserved F or W. The order of the fields is V gene, J gene, clone size, D gene, CDR3 DNA, CDR3 protein. The D gene is left open where the match is weak. Part of the rows lack a size; the others show once, few, many or a class for expanded clones.

V: TRBV5-6; J: TRBJ1-1; size: NA; D: NA; DNA: TGTGCCAGCAGCTTGGTTTCGCAGGTTTGGGCTGAAGCTTTCTTT; CDR3: CASSLVSQVWAEAFF
V: TRBV28; J: TRBJ2-5; size: NA; D: NA; DNA: TGTGCCAGCAGGGTTCCGGGGGACGCGGCGGCCCAGTACTTC; CDR3: CASRVPGDAAAQYF
V: TRBV15; J: TRBJ2-1; size: NA; D: TRBD2; DNA: TGTGCCACCAGCAGAGATAAACTAGCGGGGGCCTCCTACAATGAGCAGTTCTTC; CDR3: CATSRDKLAGASYNEQFF
V: TRBV7-9; J: TRBJ1-6; size: NA; D: NA; DNA: TGTGCCAGCAGCGACCCACAGGGCTCGGCGGAGATTAATTCACCCCTCCACTTT; CDR3: CASSDPQGSAEINSPLHF
V: TRBV7-8; J: TRBJ1-5; size: NA; D: TRBD1; DNA: TGTGCCAGCAGCGTCAACAGGGGAGACCATCAGCCCCAGCATTTT; CDR3: CASSVNRGDHQPQHF
V: TRBV11-2; J: TRBJ2-1; size: NA; D: NA; DNA: TGTGCCAGCAGCCCCCCTGGCGACCCCAGAGCGGCGGAGCAGTTCTTC; CDR3: CASSPPGDPRAAEQFF
V: TRBV10-3; J: TRBJ2-6; size: NA; D: NA; DNA: TGTGCCAGCAGGGCCTCTGGGGCCAACGTCCTGACTTTC; CDR3: CASRASGANVLTF
V: TRBV2; J: TRBJ1-1; size: NA; D: NA; DNA: TGTGCCAGCAGTGACATCGATGGCGGCACTGAAGCTTTCTTT; CDR3: CASSDIDGGTEAFF
V: TRBV28; J: TRBJ2-1; size: NA; D: NA; DNA: TGTGCCAGCAGCCTCCCGAGAGGCCCCTACAATGAGCAGTTCTTC; CDR3: CASSLPRGPYNEQFF
V: TRBV2; J: TRBJ1-2; size: NA; D: TRBD1; DNA: TGTGCCAGCAGTCCAAATGGACAGGGGAGCTATGGCTACACCTTC; CDR3: CASSPNGQGSYGYTF
V: TRBV4-2; J: TRBJ1-5; size: NA; D: NA; DNA: TGTGCCAGCAGCCAAGAGTCGGATCAGCCCCAGCATTTT; CDR3: CASSQESDQPQHF
V: TRBV5-6; J: TRBJ1-1; size: NA; D: TRBD1; DNA: TGTGCCAGCAGCTGGGGGACAGACCTTGTGGCTTTCTTT; CDR3: CASSWGTDLVAFF
V: TRBV29-1; J: TRBJ1-2; size: NA; D: TRBD1; DNA: TGCAGCGTTCCCCTCAGGGGGCAGGGTGGCTACACCTTC; CDR3: CSVPLRGQGGYTF
V: TRBV28; J: TRBJ2-1; size: NA; D: TRBD2; DNA: TGTGCCAGCAGGGGACTAGCGGCGAGCTCCTACAATGAGCAGTTCTTC; CDR3: CASRGLAASSYNEQFF
V: TRBV7-9; J: TRBJ2-1; size: NA; D: NA; DNA: TGTGCCAGCAGCTTCCGGGGATCCAATGAGCAGCTCTTC; CDR3: CASSFRGSNEQLF
V: TRBV27; J: TRBJ1-2; size: once; D: TRBD1; DNA: TGTGCCAGCAGTAGGGACAGGGGCTATGGCTACACCTTC; CDR3: CASSRDRGYGYTF
V: TRBV2; J: TRBJ2-1; size: few; D: NA; DNA: TGTGCCAGCACATTCCTAGGCGGGTCCTACAATGAGCAGTTCTTC; CDR3: CASTFLGGSYNEQFF
V: TRBV6-2/TRBV6-3; J: TRBJ2-4; size: NA; D: NA; DNA: TGTGCCAGCAGTCCCCGACGGGGACTGGGGGCCAAAAACATTCAGTACTTC; CDR3: CASSPRRGLGAKNIQYF
V: TRBV28; J: TRBJ2-1; size: NA; D: NA; DNA: TGTGCCAGCAGTGAGGGCCTGGCAGTGCCGTTCTTC; CDR3: CASSEGLAVPFF
V: TRBV7-9; J: TRBJ2-2; size: NA; D: TRBD2; DNA: TGTGCCAGCAGCTCGGTCTGGCGGGGGTCCGGGGAGCTGTTTTTT; CDR3: CASSSVWRGSGELFF
V: TRBV28; J: TRBJ1-5; size: NA; D: TRBD1; DNA: TGTGCCAGCAGTCCCGCGGACAGGCTTTCTCAGCCCCAGCATTTT; CDR3: CASSPADRLSQPQHF
V: TRBV12-3/TRBV12-4; J: TRBJ1-2; size: NA; D: NA; DNA: TGTGCCAGCAACCTCTTGAACTATGACTACACCTTC; CDR3: CASNLLNYDYTF
V: TRBV4-3; J: TRBJ1-2; size: NA; D: TRBD1; DNA: TGCGCCAGCAGCCAATCAATGTGGGACAGGGACTATGGCTACACCTTC; CDR3: CASSQSMWDRDYGYTF
V: TRBV21-1; J: TRBJ2-7; size: NA; D: NA; DNA: TGTGCCAGCACCGAAATGGTAGGCAGGGCTAACTTCTTAACCTACGAGCAGTACTTC; CDR3: CASTEMVGRANFLTYEQYF
V: TRBV5-1; J: TRBJ2-1; size: NA; D: NA; DNA: TGCGCCAGCAGCTTGTCTTTGAATGAGCAGTTCTTC; CDR3: CASSLSLNEQFF
V: TRBV27; J: TRBJ2-7; size: NA; D: TRBD2; DNA: TGTGCCAGCAGTTTATGGGGGGGGGTCTCCTACGAGCAGTACTTC; CDR3: CASSLWGGVSYEQYF
V: TRBV2; J: TRBJ2-5; size: NA; D: TRBD2; DNA: TGTGCCAGCAGTGAAGGGACTAGCGGGGGGGCCTGGGAGACCCAGTACTTC; CDR3: CASSEGTSGGAWETQYF
V: TRBV3-1/TRBV3-2; J: TRBJ1-3; size: NA; D: NA; DNA: TGTGCCAGCAGCCACTCCCCGTGGTTGGGAGCCGGAAACACCATATATTTT; CDR3: CASSHSPWLGAGNTIYF